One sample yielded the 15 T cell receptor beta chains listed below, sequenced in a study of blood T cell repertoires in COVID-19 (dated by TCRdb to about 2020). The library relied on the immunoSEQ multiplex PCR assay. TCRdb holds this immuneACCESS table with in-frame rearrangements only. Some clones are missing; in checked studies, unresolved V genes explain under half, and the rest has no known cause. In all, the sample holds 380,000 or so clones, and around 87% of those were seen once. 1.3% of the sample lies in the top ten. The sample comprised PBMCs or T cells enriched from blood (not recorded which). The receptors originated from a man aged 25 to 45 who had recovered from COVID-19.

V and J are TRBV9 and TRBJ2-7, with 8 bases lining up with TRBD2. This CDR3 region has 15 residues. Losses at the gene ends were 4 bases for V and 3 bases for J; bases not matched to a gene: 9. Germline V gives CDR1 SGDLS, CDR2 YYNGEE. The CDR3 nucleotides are TGTGCCAGCAGCTCCTCACCGGGGGGGATCTACGAGCAGTACTTC. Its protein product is CASSSSPGGIYEQYF.

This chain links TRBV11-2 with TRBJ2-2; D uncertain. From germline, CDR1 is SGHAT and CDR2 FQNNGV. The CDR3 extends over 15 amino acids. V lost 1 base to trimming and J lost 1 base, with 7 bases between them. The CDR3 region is CASSLVGVNTGELFF. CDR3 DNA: TGTGCCAGCAGCTTAGTCGGAGTGAACACCGGGGAGCTGTTTTTT.

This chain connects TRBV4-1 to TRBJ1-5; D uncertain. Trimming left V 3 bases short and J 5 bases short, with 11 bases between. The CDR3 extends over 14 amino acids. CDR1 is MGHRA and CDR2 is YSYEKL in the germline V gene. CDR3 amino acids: CASSQGQHHQPQHF. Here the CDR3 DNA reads TGCGCCAGCAGCCAGGGCCAGCATCATCAGCCCCAGCATTTT.

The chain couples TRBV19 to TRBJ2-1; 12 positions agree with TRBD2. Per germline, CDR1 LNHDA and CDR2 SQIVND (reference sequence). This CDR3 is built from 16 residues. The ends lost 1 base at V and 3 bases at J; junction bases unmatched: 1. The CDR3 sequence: CASSIGTSGVYNEQFF. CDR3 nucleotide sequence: TGTGCCAGTAGTATAGGGACTAGCGGGGTCTACAATGAGCAGTTCTTC.

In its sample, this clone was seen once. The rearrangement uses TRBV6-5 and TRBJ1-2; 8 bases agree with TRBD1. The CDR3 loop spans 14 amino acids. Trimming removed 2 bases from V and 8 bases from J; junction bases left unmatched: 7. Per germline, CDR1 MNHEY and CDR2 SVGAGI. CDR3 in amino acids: CASSYPGQVGGYTF. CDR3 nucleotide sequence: TGTGCCAGCAGTTACCCGGGACAGGTGGGCGGCTACACCTTC.

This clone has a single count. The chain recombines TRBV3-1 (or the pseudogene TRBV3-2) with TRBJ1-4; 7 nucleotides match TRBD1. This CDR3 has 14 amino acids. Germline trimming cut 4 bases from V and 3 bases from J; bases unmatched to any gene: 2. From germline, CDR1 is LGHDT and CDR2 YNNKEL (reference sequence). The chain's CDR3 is CASSRQGANEKLFF. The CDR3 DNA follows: TGTGCCAGCAGCCGACAGGGCGCTAATGAAAAACTGTTTTTT.

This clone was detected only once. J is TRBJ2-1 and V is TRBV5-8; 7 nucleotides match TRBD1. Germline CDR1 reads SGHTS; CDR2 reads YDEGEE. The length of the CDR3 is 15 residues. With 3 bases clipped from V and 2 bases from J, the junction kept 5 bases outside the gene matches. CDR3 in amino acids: CASSSTGRAYNEQFF. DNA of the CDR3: TGTGCCAGCAGCTCGACAGGGCGGGCCTACAATGAGCAGTTCTTC.

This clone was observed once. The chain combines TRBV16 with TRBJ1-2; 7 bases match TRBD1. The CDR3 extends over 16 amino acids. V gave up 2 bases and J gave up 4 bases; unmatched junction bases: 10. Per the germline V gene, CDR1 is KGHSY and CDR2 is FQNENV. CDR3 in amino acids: CASSQRGWDRVYGYTF. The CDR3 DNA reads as TGTGCCAGCAGCCAAAGGGGTTGGGACAGAGTCTATGGCTACACCTTC.

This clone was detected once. CDR3 sequence: CASSLGHTKDGYTF. The CDR3, as DNA: TGTGCCAGCAGTTTAGGACATACAAAGGATGGCTACACCTTC. The chain has TRBV6-5 and TRBJ1-2; TRBD1 might be the D (5 bases). The V and J ends lost 4 bases and 6 bases respectively, with 15 bases between them. The CDR3 has 14 amino acids. CDR1 and CDR2 (germline): MNHEY, SVGAGI.

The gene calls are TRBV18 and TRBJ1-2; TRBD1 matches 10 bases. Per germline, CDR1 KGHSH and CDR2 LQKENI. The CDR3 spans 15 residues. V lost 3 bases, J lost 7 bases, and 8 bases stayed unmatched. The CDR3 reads CASSPGDRGFGGYTF. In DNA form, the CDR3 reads TGTGCCAGCTCACCCGGGGACAGGGGCTTCGGTGGCTACACCTTC.

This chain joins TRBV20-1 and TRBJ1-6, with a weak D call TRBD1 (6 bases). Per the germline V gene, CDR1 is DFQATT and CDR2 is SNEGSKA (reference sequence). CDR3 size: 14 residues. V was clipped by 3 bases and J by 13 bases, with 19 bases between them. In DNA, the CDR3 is TGCAGTGCTAGTACGGGACAACAGGTTGCGCCCCTCCACTTT. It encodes CSASTGQQVAPLHF.

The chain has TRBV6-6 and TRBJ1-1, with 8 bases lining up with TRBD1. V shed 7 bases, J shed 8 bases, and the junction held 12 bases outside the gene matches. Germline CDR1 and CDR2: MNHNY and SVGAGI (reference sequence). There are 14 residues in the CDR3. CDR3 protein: CASTLDGQGREAFF. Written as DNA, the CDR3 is TGTGCCAGCACCCTAGATGGACAGGGACGCGAAGCTTTCTTT.

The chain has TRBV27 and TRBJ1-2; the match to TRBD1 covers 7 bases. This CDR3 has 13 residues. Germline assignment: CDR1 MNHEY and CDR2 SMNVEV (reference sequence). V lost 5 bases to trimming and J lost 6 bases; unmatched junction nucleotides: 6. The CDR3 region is CASSIRQGDGYTF. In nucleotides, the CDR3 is TGTGCCAGCAGTATACGACAGGGAGATGGCTACACCTTC.

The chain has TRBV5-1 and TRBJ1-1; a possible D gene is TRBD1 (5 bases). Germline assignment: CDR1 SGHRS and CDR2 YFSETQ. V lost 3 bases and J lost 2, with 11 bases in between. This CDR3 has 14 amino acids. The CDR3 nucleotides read TGCGCCAGCAGCTGGGGGGACCTAAACACTGAAGCTTTCTTT. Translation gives CASSWGDLNTEAFF.

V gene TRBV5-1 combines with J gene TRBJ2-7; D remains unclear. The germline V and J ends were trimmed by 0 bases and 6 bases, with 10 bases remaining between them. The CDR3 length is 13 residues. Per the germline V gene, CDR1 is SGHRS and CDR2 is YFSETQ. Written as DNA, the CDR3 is TGCGCCAGCAGCTTGGAAACAGCCTTCGAGCAGTACTTC. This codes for CASSLETAFEQYF. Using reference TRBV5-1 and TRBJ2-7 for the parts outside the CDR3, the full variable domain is KAGVTQTPRYLIKTRGQQVTLSCSPISGHRSVSWYQQTPGQGLQFLFEYFSETQRNKGNFPGRFSGRQFSNSRSEMNVSTLELGDSALYLCASSLETAFEQYFGPGTRLTVT.